This T cell receptor (beta chain) originates from a study of blood T cells in healthy people across ages. Next came a second PCR, run for roughly 6 to 11 cycles, which used a sample-barcoded 5' primer along with a J-beta primer mix. Each CDR3 protein gets one entry after TCRdb re-called the 5' RACE reads with MiXCR. The profile shows about 290,000 distinct CDR3 sequences, roughly 26% of them singletons. This clonotype was picked up a small number of times. This CDR3 contains 15 residues. Germline V lookup: CDR1 KGHDR, CDR2 SFDVKD. V was cut by 3 bases and J by 5 bases, with 13 bases left in between. The source material was blood. The sequence derives from a woman in her 70s in good health. V and J are TRBV24-1 and TRBJ1-5; D gene uncertain. CDR3 nucleotide sequence: TGTGCCACCAGTGATGGAACAGTTAATCATCAGCCCCAGCATTTT. It translates to CATSDGTVNHQPQHF.